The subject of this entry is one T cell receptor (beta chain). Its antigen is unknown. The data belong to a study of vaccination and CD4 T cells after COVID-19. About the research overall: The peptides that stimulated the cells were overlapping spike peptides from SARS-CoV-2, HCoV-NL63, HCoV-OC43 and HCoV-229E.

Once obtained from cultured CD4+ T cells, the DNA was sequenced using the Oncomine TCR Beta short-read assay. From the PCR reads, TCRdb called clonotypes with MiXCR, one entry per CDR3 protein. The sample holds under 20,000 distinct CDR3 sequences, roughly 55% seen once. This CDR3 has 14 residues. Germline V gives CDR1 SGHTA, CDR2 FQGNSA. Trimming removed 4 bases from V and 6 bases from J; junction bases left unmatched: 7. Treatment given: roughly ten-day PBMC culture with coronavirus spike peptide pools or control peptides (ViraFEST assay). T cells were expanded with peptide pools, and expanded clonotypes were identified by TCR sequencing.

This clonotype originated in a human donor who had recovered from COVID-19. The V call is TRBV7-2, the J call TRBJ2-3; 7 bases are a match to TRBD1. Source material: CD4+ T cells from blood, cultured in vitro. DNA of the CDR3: TGTGCCAGCAGCTCAGGGGGAGAGACCGATACGCAGTATTTT. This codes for CASSSGGETDTQYF. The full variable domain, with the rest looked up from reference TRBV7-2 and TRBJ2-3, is GAGVSQSPSNKVTEKGKDVELRCDPISGHTALYWYRQSLGQGLEFLIYFQGNSAPDKSGLPSDRFSAERTGGSVSTLTIQRTQQEDSAVYLCASSSGGETDTQYFGPGTRLTVL.